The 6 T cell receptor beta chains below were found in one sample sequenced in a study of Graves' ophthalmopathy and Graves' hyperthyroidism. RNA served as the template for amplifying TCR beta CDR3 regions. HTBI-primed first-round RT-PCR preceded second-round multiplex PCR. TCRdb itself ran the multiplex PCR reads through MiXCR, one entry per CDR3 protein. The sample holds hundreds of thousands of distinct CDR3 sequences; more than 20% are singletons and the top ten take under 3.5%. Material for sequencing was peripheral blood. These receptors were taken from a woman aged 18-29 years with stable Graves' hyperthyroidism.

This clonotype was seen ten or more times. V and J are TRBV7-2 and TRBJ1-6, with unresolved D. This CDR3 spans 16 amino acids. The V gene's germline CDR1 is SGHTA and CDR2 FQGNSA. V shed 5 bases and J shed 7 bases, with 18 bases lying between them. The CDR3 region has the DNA TGTGCCAGCAGCCTGCTTGGCCTCCCTGGGAATTCACCCCTCCACTTT. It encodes CASSLLGLPGNSPLHF.

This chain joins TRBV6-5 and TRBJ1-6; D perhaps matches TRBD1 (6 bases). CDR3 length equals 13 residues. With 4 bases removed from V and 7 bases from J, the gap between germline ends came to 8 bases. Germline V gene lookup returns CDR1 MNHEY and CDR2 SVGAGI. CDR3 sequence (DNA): TGTGCCAGCAGTTCCGGGACAAATTCACCCCTCCACTTT. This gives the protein CASSSGTNSPLHF.

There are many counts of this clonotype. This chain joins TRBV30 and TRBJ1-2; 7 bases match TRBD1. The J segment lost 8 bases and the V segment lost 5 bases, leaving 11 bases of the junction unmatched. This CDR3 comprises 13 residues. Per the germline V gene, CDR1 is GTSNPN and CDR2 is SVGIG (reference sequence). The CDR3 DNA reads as TGTGCCTGGGAGGTGAAGGGGGCACGGGGCTACACCTTC. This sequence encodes CAWEVKGARGYTF.

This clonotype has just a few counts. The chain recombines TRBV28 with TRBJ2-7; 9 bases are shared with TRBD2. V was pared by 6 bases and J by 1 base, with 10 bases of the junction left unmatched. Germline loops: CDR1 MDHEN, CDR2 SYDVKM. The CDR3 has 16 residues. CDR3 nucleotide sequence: TGTGCCAGCAGAACATTGCGGGGGGGCCCTTCCTACGAGCAGTACTTC. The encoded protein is CASRTLRGGPSYEQYF.

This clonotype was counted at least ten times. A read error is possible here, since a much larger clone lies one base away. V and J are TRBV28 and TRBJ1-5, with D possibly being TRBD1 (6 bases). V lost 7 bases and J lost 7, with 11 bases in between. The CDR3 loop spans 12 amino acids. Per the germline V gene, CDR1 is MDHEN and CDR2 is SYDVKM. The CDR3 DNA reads TGTGCCAGCAAGGGGGGCGGACAGCCCCAGCATTTT. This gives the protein CASKGGGQPQHF.

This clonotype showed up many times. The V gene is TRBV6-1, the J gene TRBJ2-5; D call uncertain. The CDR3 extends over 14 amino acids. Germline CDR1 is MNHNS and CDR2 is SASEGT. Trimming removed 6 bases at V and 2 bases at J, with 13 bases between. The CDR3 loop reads CASSPSGWQETQYF. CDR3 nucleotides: TGTGCCAGCAGCCCCTCCGGGTGGCAAGAGACCCAGTACTTC.